This T cell receptor beta chain was retrieved from a study of patients and donors after allogeneic stem cell transplantation. A single record per CDR3 protein comes from TCRdb applying MiXCR to the RT-PCR reads. The data show fewer than 30,000 distinct CDR3 sequences, 7.5% to 9% seen once. This clonotype is classed as medium-sized. V was shortened by 5 bases and J by 4 bases, with 6 bases between the two germline ends. This CDR3 has 11 residues. Germline CDR1 SGHRS, CDR2 YFSETQ. Sequencing was performed on blood, either unsorted or a sorted T cell fraction (not recorded which). This sequence joins TRBV5-1 and TRBJ2-5; D might be TRBD2 (6 bases). The receptor's source is a human donor who was either an allogeneic HSCT recipient or a stem cell or donor lymphocyte infusion donor (not recorded which). It is not recorded whose cells these are; they may come from a transplant donor. CDR3 coding DNA: TGCGCCAGCAGACTAGCAGAGACCCAGTACTTC. It yields the protein CASRLAETQYF.